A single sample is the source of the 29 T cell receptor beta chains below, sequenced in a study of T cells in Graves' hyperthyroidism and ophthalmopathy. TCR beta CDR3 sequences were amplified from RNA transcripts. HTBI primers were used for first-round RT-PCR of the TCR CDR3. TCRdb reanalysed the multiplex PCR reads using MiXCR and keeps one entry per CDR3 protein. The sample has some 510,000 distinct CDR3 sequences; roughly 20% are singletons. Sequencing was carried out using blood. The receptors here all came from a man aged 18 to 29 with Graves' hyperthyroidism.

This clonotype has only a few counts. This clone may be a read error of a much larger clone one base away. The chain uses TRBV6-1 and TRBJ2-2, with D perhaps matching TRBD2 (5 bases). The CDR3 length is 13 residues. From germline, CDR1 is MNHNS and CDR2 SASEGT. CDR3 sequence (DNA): TGTGCCACCTCGAGAGTGAGCACCGGGGAGCTGTGTTTT. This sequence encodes CATSRVSTGELCF.

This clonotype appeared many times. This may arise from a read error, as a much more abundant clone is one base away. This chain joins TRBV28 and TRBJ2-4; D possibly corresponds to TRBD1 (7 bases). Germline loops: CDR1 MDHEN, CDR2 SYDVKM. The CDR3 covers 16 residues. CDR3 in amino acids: CASSLWAGGKENIKYF. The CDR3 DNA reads TGTGCCAGCAGTTTGTGGGCAGGGGGGAAAGAAAACATTAAGTACTTC.

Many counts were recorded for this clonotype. The CDR3 DNA reads as TGTGCCAGCAGTTTGCCCCTTGGACCGAGCACTGAAGCTTTCTTT. Translating gives CASSLPLGPSTEAFF. The gene calls are TRBV28 and TRBJ1-1; no reliable D call. CDR1 MDHEN and CDR2 SYDVKM come from the germline V gene. The CDR3 runs 15 residues. V was shortened by 3 bases and J by 4 bases, with 15 bases between the two germline ends.

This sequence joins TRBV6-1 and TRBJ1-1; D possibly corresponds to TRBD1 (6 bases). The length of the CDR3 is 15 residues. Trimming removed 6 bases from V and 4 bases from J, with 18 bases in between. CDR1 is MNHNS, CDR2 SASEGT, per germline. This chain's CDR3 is CASRPPTGWVTEAFF. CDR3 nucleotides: TGTGCCAGCAGACCGCCTACAGGGTGGGTCACTGAAGCTTTCTTT.

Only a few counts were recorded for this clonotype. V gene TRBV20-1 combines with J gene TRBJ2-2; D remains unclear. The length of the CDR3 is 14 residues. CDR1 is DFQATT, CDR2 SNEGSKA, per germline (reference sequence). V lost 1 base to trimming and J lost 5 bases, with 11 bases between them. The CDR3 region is CSARGVGRTGELFF. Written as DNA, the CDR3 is TGCAGTGCTAGAGGGGTAGGGCGGACCGGGGAGCTGTTTTTT.

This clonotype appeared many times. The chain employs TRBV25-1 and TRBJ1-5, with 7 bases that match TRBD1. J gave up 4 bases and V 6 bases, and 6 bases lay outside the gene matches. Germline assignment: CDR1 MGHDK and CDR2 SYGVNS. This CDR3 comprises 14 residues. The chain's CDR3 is CASRETGVNQPQHF. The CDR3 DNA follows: TGTGCCAGCAGGGAAACAGGGGTGAATCAGCCCCAGCATTTT.

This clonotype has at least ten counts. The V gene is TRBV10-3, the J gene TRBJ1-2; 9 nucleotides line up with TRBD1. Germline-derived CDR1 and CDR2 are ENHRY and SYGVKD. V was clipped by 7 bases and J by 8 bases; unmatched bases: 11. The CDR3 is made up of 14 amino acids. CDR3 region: CAITADRGLGGYTF. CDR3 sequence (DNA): TGTGCCATCACCGCGGACAGGGGACTAGGGGGCTACACCTTC.

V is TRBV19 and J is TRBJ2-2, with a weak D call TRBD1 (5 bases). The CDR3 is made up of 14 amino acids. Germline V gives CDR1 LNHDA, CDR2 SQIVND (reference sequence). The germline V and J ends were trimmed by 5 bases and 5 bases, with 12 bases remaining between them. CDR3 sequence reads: CASSLGARTGELFF. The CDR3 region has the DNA TGTGCCAGTAGTCTAGGGGCCCGGACCGGGGAGCTGTTTTTT.

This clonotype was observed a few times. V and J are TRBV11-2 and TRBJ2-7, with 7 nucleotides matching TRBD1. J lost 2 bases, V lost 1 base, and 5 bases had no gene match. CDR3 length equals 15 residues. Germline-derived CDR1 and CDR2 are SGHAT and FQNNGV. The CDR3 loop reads CASSLGAGGPYEQYF. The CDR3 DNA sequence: TGTGCCAGCAGCTTAGGAGCAGGGGGTCCCTACGAGCAGTACTTC.

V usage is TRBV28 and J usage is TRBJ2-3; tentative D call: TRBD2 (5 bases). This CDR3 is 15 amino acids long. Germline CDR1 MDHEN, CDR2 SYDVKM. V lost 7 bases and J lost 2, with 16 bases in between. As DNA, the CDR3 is TGTGCCAGCACCTCGGACTTTTCCCTCACAGATACGCAGTATTTT. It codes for CASTSDFSLTDTQYF.

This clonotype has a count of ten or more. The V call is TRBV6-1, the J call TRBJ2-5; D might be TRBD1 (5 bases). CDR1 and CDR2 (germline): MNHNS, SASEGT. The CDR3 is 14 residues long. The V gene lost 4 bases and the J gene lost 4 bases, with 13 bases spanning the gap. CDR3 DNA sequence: TGTGCCAGCAGTGGGATCAGGGCCTCAGAGACCCAGTACTTC. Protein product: CASSGIRASETQYF.

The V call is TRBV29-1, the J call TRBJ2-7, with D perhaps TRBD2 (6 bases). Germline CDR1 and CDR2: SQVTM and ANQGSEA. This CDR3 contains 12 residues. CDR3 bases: TGCAGTTGGGGGGTCACTACCTACGAGCAGTACTTC. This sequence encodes CSWGVTTYEQYF.

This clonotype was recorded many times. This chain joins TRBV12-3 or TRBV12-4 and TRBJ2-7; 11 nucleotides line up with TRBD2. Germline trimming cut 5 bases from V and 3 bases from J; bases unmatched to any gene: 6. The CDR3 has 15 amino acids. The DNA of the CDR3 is TGTGCCAGCAGTCCAACTAGCGGGGGATTCTACGAGCAGTACTTC. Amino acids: CASSPTSGGFYEQYF.

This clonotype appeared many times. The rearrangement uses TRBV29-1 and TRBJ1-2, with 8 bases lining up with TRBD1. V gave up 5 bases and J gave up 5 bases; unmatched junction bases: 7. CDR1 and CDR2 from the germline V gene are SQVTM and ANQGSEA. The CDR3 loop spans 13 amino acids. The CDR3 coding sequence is TGCAGCGTTTATGGACAGGGAGTATATGGCTACACCTTC. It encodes CSVYGQGVYGYTF. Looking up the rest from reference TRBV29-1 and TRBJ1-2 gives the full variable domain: SAVISQKPSRDICQRGTSLTIQCQVDSQVTMMFWYRQQPGQSLTLIATANQGSEATYESGFVIDKFPISRPNLTFSTLTVSNMSPEDSSIYLCSVYGQGVYGYTFGSGTRLTVV.

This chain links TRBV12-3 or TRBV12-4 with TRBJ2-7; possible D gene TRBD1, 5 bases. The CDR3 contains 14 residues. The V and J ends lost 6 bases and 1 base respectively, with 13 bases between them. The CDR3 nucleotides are TGTGCCAGCAGGTGGAACAGGCGGTCCTACGAGCAGTACTTC. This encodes CASRWNRRSYEQYF.

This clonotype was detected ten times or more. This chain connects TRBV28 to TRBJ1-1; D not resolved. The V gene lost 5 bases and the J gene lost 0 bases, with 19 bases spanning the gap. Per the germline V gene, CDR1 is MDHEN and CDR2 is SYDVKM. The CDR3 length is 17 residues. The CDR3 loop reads CASSGGLLLHMNTEAFF. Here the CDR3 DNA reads TGTGCCAGCAGTGGTGGACTCCTACTACACATGAACACTGAAGCTTTCTTT.

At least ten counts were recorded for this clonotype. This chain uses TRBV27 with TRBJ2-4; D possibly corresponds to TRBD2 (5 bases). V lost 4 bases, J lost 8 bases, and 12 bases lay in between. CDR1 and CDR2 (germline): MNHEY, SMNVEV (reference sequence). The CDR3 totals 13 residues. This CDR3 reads CASSSSRGYIQYF. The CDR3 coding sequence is TGTGCCAGCAGTTCGAGTCGGGGTTACATTCAGTACTTC.

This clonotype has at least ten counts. The CDR3 sequence: CASRAGTSNYGYTF. CDR3 nucleotides: TGTGCCAGCAGGGCGGGGACCTCTAACTATGGCTACACCTTC. This chain joins TRBV2 and TRBJ1-2; D may be TRBD1 (5 bases). The CDR3 has 14 amino acids. V lost 6 bases to trimming and J lost 0 bases, with 11 bases between them. In germline, CDR1 is SNHLY, CDR2 FYNNEI.

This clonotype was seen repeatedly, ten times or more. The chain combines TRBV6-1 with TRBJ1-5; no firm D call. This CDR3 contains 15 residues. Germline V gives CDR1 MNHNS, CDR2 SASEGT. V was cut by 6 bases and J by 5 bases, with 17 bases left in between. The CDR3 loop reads CASRPAAVSDQPQHF. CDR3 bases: TGTGCCAGCAGGCCCGCGGCCGTCAGCGATCAGCCCCAGCATTTT.

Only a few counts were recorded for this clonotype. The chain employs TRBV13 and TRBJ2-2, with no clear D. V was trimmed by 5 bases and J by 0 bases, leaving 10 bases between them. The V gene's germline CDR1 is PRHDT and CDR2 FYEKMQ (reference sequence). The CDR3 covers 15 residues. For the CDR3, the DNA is TGTGCCAGCAGCCCCTCCATCGCGAACACCGGGGAGCTGTTTTTT. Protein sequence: CASSPSIANTGELFF.

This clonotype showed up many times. CDR3 residues: CASSYSRHGYTF. In nucleotides, the CDR3 is TGTGCCAGCAGTTACTCACGCCATGGCTACACCTTC. The chain recombines TRBV6-2 or TRBV6-3 with TRBJ1-2; D not certain. The germline V gene has CDR1 MNHEY and CDR2 SVGEGT. The ends were cut back, 0 bases at V and 6 bases at J, with 5 bases in the middle. The CDR3 extends over 12 amino acids.

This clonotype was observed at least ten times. CDR3 amino acids: CASSWLAAEGQYF. DNA for the CDR3: TGTGCCAGCAGTTGGTTGGCAGCCGAAGGGCAGTACTTC. The chain carries TRBV6-2 or TRBV6-3 and TRBJ2-7, with D unresolved. Germline-derived CDR1 and CDR2 are MNHEY and SVGEGT. The CDR3 loop spans 13 amino acids. V was clipped by 4 bases and J by 9 bases, with 16 bases between them.

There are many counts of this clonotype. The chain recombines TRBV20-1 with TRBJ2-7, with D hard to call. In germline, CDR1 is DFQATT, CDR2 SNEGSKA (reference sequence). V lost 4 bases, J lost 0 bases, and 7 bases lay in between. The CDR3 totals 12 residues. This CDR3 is CSAMKGSYEQYF. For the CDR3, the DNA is TGCAGTGCTATGAAGGGCTCCTACGAGCAGTACTTC.

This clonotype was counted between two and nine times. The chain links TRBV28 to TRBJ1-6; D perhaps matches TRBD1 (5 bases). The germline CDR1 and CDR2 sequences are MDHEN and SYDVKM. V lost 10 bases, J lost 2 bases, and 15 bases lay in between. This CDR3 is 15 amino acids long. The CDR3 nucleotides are TGTGCCACCCGTGGGCAGGGAACCTATAATTCACCCCTCCACTTT. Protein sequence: CATRGQGTYNSPLHF.

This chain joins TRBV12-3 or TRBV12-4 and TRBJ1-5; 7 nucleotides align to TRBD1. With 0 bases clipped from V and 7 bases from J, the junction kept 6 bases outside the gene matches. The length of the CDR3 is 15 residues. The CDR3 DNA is TGTGCCAGCAGTTTAGCGCAGGGGGAAAGGCAGCCCCAGCATTTT. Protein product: CASSLAQGERQPQHF.

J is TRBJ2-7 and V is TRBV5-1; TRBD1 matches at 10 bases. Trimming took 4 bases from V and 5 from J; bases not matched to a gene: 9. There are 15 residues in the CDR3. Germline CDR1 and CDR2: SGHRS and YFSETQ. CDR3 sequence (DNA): TGCGCCAGCAGCCAATCGACAGGGGGCCGAGACGAGCAGTACTTC. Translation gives CASSQSTGGRDEQYF.

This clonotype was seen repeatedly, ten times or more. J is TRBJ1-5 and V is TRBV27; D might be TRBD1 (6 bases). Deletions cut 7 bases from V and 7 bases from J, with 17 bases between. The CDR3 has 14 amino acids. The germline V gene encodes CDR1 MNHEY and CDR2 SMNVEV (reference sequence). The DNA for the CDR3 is TGTGCCAGCACCTTAAAAGGGGGGTGGCAGCCCCAGCATTTT. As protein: CASTLKGGWQPQHF.

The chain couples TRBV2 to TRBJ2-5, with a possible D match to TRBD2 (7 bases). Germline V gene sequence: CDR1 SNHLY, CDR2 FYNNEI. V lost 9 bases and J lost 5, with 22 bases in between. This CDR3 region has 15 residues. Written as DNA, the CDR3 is TGTGCCAGAGCACGGGGGGAGACAGGAGCGGAGACCCAGTACTTC. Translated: CARARGETGAETQYF.

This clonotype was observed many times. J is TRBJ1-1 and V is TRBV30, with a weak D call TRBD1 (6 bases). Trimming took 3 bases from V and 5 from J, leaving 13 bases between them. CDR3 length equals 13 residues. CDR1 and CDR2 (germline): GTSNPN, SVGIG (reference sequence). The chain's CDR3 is CAWSTGLVTEAFF. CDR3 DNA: TGTGCCTGGAGCACAGGGCTGGTTACTGAAGCTTTCTTT.